This T cell receptor beta chain is from a study of identical twins. Study results and limitations: It was cross-sectional statistical analysis, not following the same donors, that the conclusions relied on. The study found that models underestimated out-of-frame TCR alpha sharing in monozygotic twins.

CDR1 is KGHDR and CDR2 is SFDVKD in the germline V gene. This CDR3 comprises 13 residues. V was clipped by 2 bases and J by 11 bases, with 12 bases between them. The donor group consisted entirely of healthy Caucasians. For this clonotype: Its antigen is undetermined.

Unique molecular identifiers were present on the cDNA, and a universal primer site came from template switching. One entry per CDR3 protein results from TCRdb running MiXCR on the 5' RACE reads. This table holds 750,000 to 950,000 distinct CDR3 sequences, roughly an eighth found once. The sample was also reused in another study, on yellow fever vaccine responses in identical twins.

The sequenced material came from PBMCs. The sequence came from a woman aged 18 to 35 in good health. This chain connects TRBV24-1 to TRBJ2-1; D is uncertain. CDR3 DNA sequence: TGTGCCACCAGTGATTCTTCCCTGCCCCAGCAGTTCTTC. Protein: CATSDSSLPQQFF.